A selection of T cell receptor beta chains follows, all from one sample in a study of OX40 agonist ivuxolimab in advanced cancers. Method: immunoSEQ multiplex PCR; TCRdb's copy keeps in-frame clones and lacks some. The sample consists of about 69,000 clones, about 89% of them appearing once. Source: CD4+ or CD8+ T cells sorted from blood, taken in a trial of the OX40 agonist ivuxolimab. All receptors come from an adult with an advanced solid tumor such as melanoma, head and neck, liver or kidney cancer. CDR3s include the opening cysteine and the closing phenylalanine or tryptophan. The D gene is left open where the match is weak. Size is stated for part of the rows, as once, few or many counts, or as a class when the clone is expanded.

size: .; V: TRBV7-3; J: TRBJ2-7; D: .; DNA: TGTGCCAGCAGCTTACGGGACCGAGCCTACGAGCAGTACTTC; CDR3: CASSLRDRAYEQYF
size: .; V: TRBV19; J: TRBJ2-5; D: TRBD2; DNA: TGTGCCAGTAGTATTACTAGCGGCCAAGAGACCCAGTACTTC; CDR3: CASSITSGQETQYF
size: once; V: TRBV9; J: TRBJ1-1; D: .; DNA: TGTGCCAGCAGCGTAGTTGCGGACCCCAGAATGAACACTGAAGCTTTCTTT; CDR3: CASSVVADPRMNTEAFF
size: .; V: TRBV6-5; J: TRBJ2-5; D: .; DNA: TGTGCCAGCAGCTCCCTGGGGGGGGGCCTGGAGACCCAGTACTTC; CDR3: CASSSLGGGLETQYF
size: .; V: TRBV21-1; J: TRBJ1-4; D: .; DNA: TGTGCCAGCAGCATAGAAAACCCGACTAATGAAAAACTGTTTTTT; CDR3: CASSIENPTNEKLFF
size: .; V: TRBV29-1; J: TRBJ1-5; D: TRBD1; DNA: TGCAGCGTTGACGAGGGCAGGGGGAATCAGCCCCAGCATTTT; CDR3: CSVDEGRGNQPQHF
size: .; V: TRBV28; J: TRBJ2-1; D: .; DNA: TGTGCCAGCAGTCTACCTGACCAGATAATTTACAATGAGCAGTTCTTC; CDR3: CASSLPDQIIYNEQFF
size: .; V: TRBV27; J: TRBJ2-7; D: .; DNA: TGTGCCAGCAGTTCTGTGACAGCCTACGAGCAGTACTTC; CDR3: CASSSVTAYEQYF
size: .; V: TRBV5-1; J: TRBJ2-1; D: .; DNA: TGCGCCAGCAGCGCCAGGGAGGCCTACAATGAGCAGTTCTTC; CDR3: CASSAREAYNEQFF
size: .; V: TRBV6-5; J: TRBJ2-2; D: TRBD2; DNA: TGTGCCAGCAGGCTAGCGGGGGTTAACACCGGGGAGCTGTTTTTT; CDR3: CASRLAGVNTGELFF
size: .; V: TRBV19; J: TRBJ2-7; D: .; DNA: TGTGCCAGTAGTATGGCTAGTAGTTACGAGCAGTACTTC; CDR3: CASSMASSYEQYF
size: .; V: TRBV28; J: TRBJ2-5; D: .; DNA: TGTGCCAGCAGACAATTTAGGCCAGTGGAAGAGACCCAGTACTTC; CDR3: CASRQFRPVEETQYF
size: .; V: TRBV28; J: TRBJ1-2; D: .; DNA: TGTGCCAGCAGTTCCCCGGGATCTAACTATGGCTACACCTTC; CDR3: CASSSPGSNYGYTF
size: .; V: TRBV2; J: TRBJ2-7; D: .; DNA: TGTGCCAGCAGCTCGCAGGGGACAACCTACGAGCAGTACTTC; CDR3: CASSSQGTTYEQYF
size: .; V: TRBV6-1; J: TRBJ2-4; D: TRBD2; DNA: TGTGCCAGCAGTGAAGAGATCAGACTAGCGGGAGTGGGGATAGCCAAAAACATTCAGTACTTC; CDR3: CASSEEIRLAGVGIAKNIQYF
size: .; V: TRBV12-2; J: TRBJ1-2; D: .; DNA: TGTGCAAGTCGCTTATTTATTTCCGGGACAGCTCTCTTCTATAACTATGGCTACACCTTC; CDR3: CASRLFISGTALFYNYGYTF
size: .; V: TRBV27; J: TRBJ1-6; D: .; DNA: TGTGCCAGCAGTTTAGTCGAGGGGAATTCACCCCTCCACTTT; CDR3: CASSLVEGNSPLHF
size: .; V: TRBV10-3; J: TRBJ1-6; D: .; DNA: TGTGCCATCAGTGAGTCGAGTTCCGGGGTCAGCTCACCCCTCCACTTT; CDR3: CAISESSSGVSSPLHF
size: .; V: TRBV2; J: TRBJ2-2; D: TRBD1; DNA: TGTGCCGGATTCGACAGGGCGACCGGGGAGCTGTTTTTT; CDR3: CAGFDRATGELFF
size: .; V: TRBV5-6; J: TRBJ2-3; D: .; DNA: TGTGCCAGCACGAAGGAGGTGACAGATACGCAGTATTTT; CDR3: CASTKEVTDTQYF
size: once; V: TRBV10-3; J: TRBJ2-7; D: TRBD1; DNA: TGTGCCATAGGGGACAGTTTAATCTCCTACGAGCAGTACTTC; CDR3: CAIGDSLISYEQYF
size: once; V: TRBV5-5; J: TRBJ1-1; D: .; DNA: TGTGCCAGCAGCTTTATCTTGAACACTGAAGCTTTCTTT; CDR3: CASSFILNTEAFF
size: .; V: TRBV5-1; J: TRBJ2-5; D: TRBD1; DNA: TGCGCCAGCAGCTTCGGGACAGGGAGAACCCAAGAGACCCAGTACTTC; CDR3: CASSFGTGRTQETQYF
size: .; V: TRBV7-9; J: TRBJ2-2; D: .; DNA: TGTGCCAGCAGCTTAGGGCCAGCAGGGACCGGGGAGCTGTTTTTT; CDR3: CASSLGPAGTGELFF
size: .; V: TRBV6-6; J: TRBJ2-7; D: .; DNA: TGTGCCAGCAGTTACAGGACCGCAGCCTACGAGCAGTACTTC; CDR3: CASSYRTAAYEQYF
size: .; V: TRBV28; J: TRBJ2-7; D: .; DNA: TGTGCCAGCAGTTTAGGCGGGATGGGAGTTTCCTACGAGCAGTACTTC; CDR3: CASSLGGMGVSYEQYF
size: once; V: TRBV7-2; J: TRBJ2-1; D: TRBD2; DNA: TGTGCCAGCAGGTACGCGGGAGGCGAGCAGTTCTTC; CDR3: CASRYAGGEQFF
size: .; V: TRBV27; J: TRBJ1-5; D: .; DNA: TGTGCCAGCAGTTTTTCGGTGAATCAGCCCCAGCATTTT; CDR3: CASSFSVNQPQHF
size: .; V: TRBV29-1; J: TRBJ1-2; D: .; DNA: TGCAGCGCCAATCTTGTGGAAGGGAGTGCCTATGGCTACACCTTC; CDR3: CSANLVEGSAYGYTF
size: .; V: TRBV7-2; J: TRBJ2-2; D: TRBD2; DNA: TGTGCCAGCAGCTCGCCCGCTAGCGGGAGTTTGAACACCGGGGAGCTGTTTTTT; CDR3: CASSSPASGSLNTGELFF
size: .; V: TRBV28; J: TRBJ2-1; D: .; DNA: TGTGCCAGCAGTAGCCTCCGTCGCAATGAGCAGTTCTTC; CDR3: CASSSLRRNEQFF
size: .; V: TRBV7-2; J: TRBJ2-5; D: .; DNA: TGTGCCAGCAGCCTACGACATGGGGGTGGGGAGACCCAGTACTTC; CDR3: CASSLRHGGGETQYF
size: .; V: TRBV5-1; J: TRBJ2-3; D: TRBD1; DNA: TGCGCCAGCAGCTTGGAGGGGGCATCAGATACGCAGTATTTT; CDR3: CASSLEGASDTQYF
size: once; V: TRBV5-1; J: TRBJ2-2; D: TRBD1; DNA: TGCGCCAGCAGCGTAGACAGGGCCACCGGGGAGCTGTTTTTT; CDR3: CASSVDRATGELFF
size: few; V: TRBV19; J: TRBJ2-1; D: TRBD1; DNA: TGTGCCAGTAGTTCCCCGGGACAGGGGGCATCGAATGAGCAGTTCTTC; CDR3: CASSSPGQGASNEQFF
size: .; V: TRBV29-1; J: TRBJ2-2; D: .; DNA: TGCAGCGTTGAATCGGAACCATACACCGGGGAGCTGTTTTTT; CDR3: CSVESEPYTGELFF
size: .; V: TRBV5-6; J: TRBJ2-7; D: .; DNA: TGTGCCAGCAGCTCCCCGACATCCGGCGAGCAGTACTTC; CDR3: CASSSPTSGEQYF
size: .; V: TRBV27; J: TRBJ2-2; D: .; DNA: TGTGCCAGCAGCCCTCCGCAGGGAACAATTAAGAACACCGGGGAGCTGTTTTTT; CDR3: CASSPPQGTIKNTGELFF
size: .; V: TRBV14; J: TRBJ1-2; D: .; DNA: TGTGCCAGCAGCCAAGATGGTTATGGCTACACCTTC; CDR3: CASSQDGYGYTF
size: .; V: TRBV5-1; J: TRBJ1-4; D: .; DNA: TGCGCCAGCAGCACAACTTTCCGGGACGGCTATAATGAAAAACTGTTTTTT; CDR3: CASSTTFRDGYNEKLFF
size: .; V: TRBV13; J: TRBJ2-6; D: TRBD1; DNA: TGTGCCAGCAGCCAAAGGACAGGGGGCGCTGGGGCCAACGTCCTGACTTTC; CDR3: CASSQRTGGAGANVLTF
size: .; V: TRBV28; J: TRBJ1-2; D: .; DNA: TGTGCCAGCAGTTTGGTCGAGGTTGCAGGGAGCTATGGCTACACCTTC; CDR3: CASSLVEVAGSYGYTF
size: .; V: TRBV15; J: TRBJ2-7; D: TRBD2; DNA: TGTGCCACCAGCAGAGATCTACTAGCGGGACCCTACGAGCAGTACTTC; CDR3: CATSRDLLAGPYEQYF
size: .; V: TRBV6-5; J: TRBJ2-5; D: TRBD1; DNA: TGTGCCAGCAGTCGGCAGACAGGGGGTTCAGAGACCCAGTACTTC; CDR3: CASSRQTGGSETQYF
size: .; V: TRBV11-2; J: TRBJ1-2; D: .; DNA: TGTGCCAGCAGCTTACAGGGATCTGGCTACACCTTC; CDR3: CASSLQGSGYTF
size: once; V: TRBV30; J: TRBJ2-5; D: TRBD2; DNA: TGTGCCTGGAGTGTACTCTCGAGCGGGAGGGAGACCCAGTACTTC; CDR3: CAWSVLSSGRETQYF
size: once; V: TRBV28; J: TRBJ2-7; D: .; DNA: TGTGCCAGCACGAGCAGACCAACCTTTTTGGAGCAGTACTTC; CDR3: CASTSRPTFLEQYF
size: .; V: TRBV29-1; J: TRBJ2-1; D: .; DNA: TGCAGCGGAGGTCCGAGGGGCGGTGAGCAGTTCTTC; CDR3: CSGGPRGGEQFF
size: .; V: TRBV7-3; J: TRBJ2-1; D: TRBD2; DNA: TGTGCCAGCAGCTTATTGGGGGCGGGAGGGCAGTACAATGAGCAGTTCTTC; CDR3: CASSLLGAGGQYNEQFF
size: .; V: TRBV5-1; J: TRBJ2-5; D: .; DNA: TGCGCCAGCAGCAGAGACAGACTCGAAGAGACCCAGTACTTC; CDR3: CASSRDRLEETQYF
size: .; V: TRBV29-1; J: TRBJ2-5; D: .; DNA: TGCAGCGTTGTGAAGGGCCCTGGGGAGAAGCAAGAGACCCAGTACTTC; CDR3: CSVVKGPGEKQETQYF
size: .; V: TRBV5-1; J: TRBJ2-1; D: .; DNA: TGCGCCAGCAGCTTGAAGGCGGGATCCTACAATGAGCAGTTCTTC; CDR3: CASSLKAGSYNEQFF
size: .; V: TRBV6-1; J: TRBJ2-3; D: .; DNA: TGTGCCAGCAGTGAACAAGGCACAGATACGCAGTATTTT; CDR3: CASSEQGTDTQYF